What follows are 20 T cell receptor beta chains derived from one specimen sequenced in a study of blood T cell repertoires in COVID-19. Assay used: immunoSEQ multiplex PCR; TCRdb lists only in-frame clones, some missing. The sample records about 220,000 clones, approximately 80% being singletons. The sample comprised peripheral blood. The receptors originated from a man aged 50 to 59 with active or convalescent COVID-19.

The chain joins TRBV4-2 to TRBJ2-3; TRBD1 matches at 9 bases. The CDR3 consists of 14 residues. Germline CDR1 reads LGHNA; CDR2 reads YNFKEQ. The ends lost 1 base at V and 4 bases at J; junction bases unmatched: 0. The CDR3 nucleotides read TGTGCCAGCAGCCAAGGGACAGGGGCAGATACGCAGTATTTT. Its translation is CASSQGTGADTQYF.

This chain joins TRBV6-1 and TRBJ1-2, with unresolved D. Germline V CDR1 and CDR2: MNHNS, SASEGT. Trimming left V 5 bases short and J 2 bases short, with 9 bases between. The CDR3 extends over 13 amino acids. The CDR3 is CASSQTGNYGYTF. CDR3 nucleotides: TGTGCCAGCAGTCAAACGGGAAACTATGGCTACACCTTC.

The chain uses TRBV3-1 (or the pseudogene TRBV3-2) and TRBJ1-3; D gene uncertain. The CDR3 length is 12 residues. Trimming took 0 bases from V and 8 from J, leaving 5 bases between them. Per the germline V gene, CDR1 is LGHDT and CDR2 is YNNKEL (reference sequence). Here the CDR3 DNA reads TGTGCCAGCAGCCAAGACGGTTACACCATATATTTT. Its protein is CASSQDGYTIYF.

This chain links TRBV2 with TRBJ2-7; 7 nucleotides align to TRBD1. CDR1 is SNHLY and CDR2 is FYNNEI in the germline V gene. With V trimmed by 6 bases and J by 1 base, 12 bases remained unmatched. The CDR3 runs to 16 residues. The CDR3 nucleotides are TGTGCCAGCAGCAAACCGGGACAGAGTTTATCCTACGAGCAGTACTTC. Translated, it gives CASSKPGQSLSYEQYF.

This chain uses TRBV3-1 (or the pseudogene TRBV3-2) with TRBJ2-3, with 13 bases aligning to TRBD2. CDR3 size: 19 residues. J lost 2 bases, V lost 4 bases, and 12 bases had no gene match. The V gene's germline CDR1 is LGHDT and CDR2 YNNKEL (reference sequence). The CDR3 nucleotides are TGTGCCAGCAGCCTGGGACTAGCGGGATCCTTAATCCCCACAGATACGCAGTATTTT. The encoded protein is CASSLGLAGSLIPTDTQYF.

The chain links TRBV4-3 to TRBJ1-1, with no clear D. The CDR3 is 14 amino acids. The germline CDR1 and CDR2 sequences are LGHNA and YSLEER. Trimming pared 3 bases from V and 12 bases from J, leaving 20 bases between. The CDR3 nucleotides read TGCGCCAGCAGCCACCCCGGGGAGGTAGCAATAACTTTCTTT. Protein sequence: CASSHPGEVAITFF.

This chain connects TRBV24-1 to TRBJ1-5, with 8 bases identical to TRBD1. CDR1 and CDR2 (germline): KGHDR, SFDVKD. This CDR3 has 19 residues. V was clipped by 0 bases and J by 0 bases; unmatched bases: 9. CDR3 loop: CATSDLSRGLGNSNQPQHF. CDR3 DNA sequence: TGTGCCACCAGTGATTTGTCCAGGGGGCTGGGGAATAGCAATCAGCCCCAGCATTTT.

This sequence joins TRBV6-2 or TRBV6-3 and TRBJ1-5; weak D call: TRBD1 (6 bases). Trimming left V 6 bases short and J 2 bases short, with 11 bases between. The CDR3 covers 14 residues. Germline V CDR1 and CDR2: MNHEY, SVGEGT. The CDR3 DNA follows: TGTGCCAGCAGCCCCAGGACAGGCAATCAGCCCCAGCATTTT. Protein sequence: CASSPRTGNQPQHF.

This sequence joins TRBV5-5 and TRBJ1-1; D may be TRBD1 (6 bases). Germline CDR1 is SGHKS and CDR2 is YYEKEE (reference sequence). There are 13 residues in the CDR3. Trimming left V 3 bases short and J 2 bases short, with 8 bases between. The CDR3 coding sequence is TGTGCCAGCAGCTCACAGGGTAACACTGAAGCTTTCTTT. It codes for CASSSQGNTEAFF.

V gene TRBV28 combines with J gene TRBJ2-7; D gene ambiguous. The CDR3 has 17 amino acids. From germline, CDR1 is MDHEN and CDR2 SYDVKM. Trimming stripped 3 bases from V and 2 bases from J, with 20 bases between. Here the CDR3 DNA reads TGTGCCAGCAGTTTTTTTAGTGGGCCAGGATTAACCTACGAGCAGTACTTC. It translates to CASSFFSGPGLTYEQYF.

The rearrangement uses TRBV5-4 and TRBJ2-5, with a possible D match to TRBD1 (6 bases). CDR1 is SGHNT, CDR2 YYREEE, per germline (reference sequence). V dropped 0 bases and J dropped 3 bases, with 9 bases sitting between them. The CDR3 spans 14 residues. This CDR3 reads CASSLGNREETQYF. The CDR3 DNA follows: TGTGCCAGCAGCTTGGGTAACAGGGAAGAGACCCAGTACTTC.

V gene TRBV19 combines with J gene TRBJ1-3, with 8 bases aligning to TRBD1. The CDR3 totals 18 residues. J lost 2 bases, V lost 2 bases, and 11 bases had no gene match. Germline V gene lookup returns CDR1 LNHDA and CDR2 SQIVND (reference sequence). CDR3 residues: CASSITGGQGRTGNTIYF. In DNA, the CDR3 is TGTGCCAGTAGTATAACGGGAGGACAGGGAAGAACTGGAAACACCATATATTTT.

In regard to this clone: No DNA is shown, since the ends of the CDR3 on it are uncertain; the CDR3 is the one TCRdb lists. The CDR3: CARSLVGQGAYV. The rearrangement joins TRBV5-3 to TRBJ2-7; TRBD1, the table's D call, was not compared with the DNA. TRBV5-3 is filed as an ORF, its function uncertain. The CDR3 adds up to 12 amino acids, both ends counted.

Here the CDR3 DNA reads TGCAGCGTTGTAAGTAGCTCCTCCTACGAGCAGTACTTC. Translated: CSVVSSSSYEQYF. This chain connects TRBV29-1 to TRBJ2-7; the D is unclear. V was clipped by 4 bases and J by 0 bases, with 10 bases between them. The CDR3 contains 13 residues. CDR1 and CDR2 from the germline V gene are SQVTM and ANQGSEA.

This clone was found once. At one boundary the junction diverges from the germline segment, which might be a read error. In the same sample, other DNA sequences code for this CDR3. The chain combines TRBV7-2 with TRBJ1-1; perhaps TRBD1 as D (5 bases). This CDR3 has 13 residues. In germline, CDR1 is SGHTA, CDR2 FQGNSA. The CDR3 protein is CASSSQGETEAFF. The CDR3 DNA sequence: TGTGCCAGCAGCTCGCAGGGTGAGACTGAAGCTTTTTTT.

J is TRBJ2-1 and V is TRBV18, with 12 bases lining up with TRBD2. CDR3 length: 17 residues. With V trimmed by 5 bases and J by 6 bases, 11 bases remained unmatched. From germline, CDR1 is KGHSH and CDR2 LQKENI. The CDR3 here is CASSKTSGSVLGNEQFF. In DNA, the CDR3 is TGTGCCAGCTCAAAGACTAGCGGGAGCGTCCTCGGCAATGAGCAGTTCTTC.

The CDR3 DNA is TGTGCCAGCAGCCCACACCCTGGACAGGGGCTCAAAGGGTACTTC. This translates into CASSPHPGQGLKGYF. V is TRBV3-1 (or the pseudogene TRBV3-2) and J is TRBJ2-7; 9 nucleotides agree with TRBD1. The J segment lost 12 bases and the V segment lost 4 bases, leaving 16 bases of the junction unmatched. The CDR3 totals 15 residues. Germline V lookup: CDR1 LGHDT, CDR2 YNNKEL (reference sequence).

The genes are TRBV7-2 and TRBJ2-1; 10 bases are shared with TRBD1. The CDR3 has 14 amino acids. Unmatched junction bases numbered 1, after V lost 4 bases and J lost 4 bases. The germline gives CDR1 SGHTA, CDR2 FQGNSA. The CDR3 loop reads CASSWGQGYNEQFF. Here the CDR3 DNA reads TGTGCCAGCAGCTGGGGACAGGGGTACAATGAGCAGTTCTTC.

The chain links TRBV5-1 to TRBJ1-1, with D unresolved. The CDR3 extends over 14 amino acids. CDR1 and CDR2 from the germline V gene are SGHRS and YFSETQ. The V end was cut by 1 base, the J end by 0 bases, with 7 bases between. CDR3 bases: TGCGCCAGCAGCTTGCATCACATGAACACTGAAGCTTTCTTT. Translating it yields CASSLHHMNTEAFF.

In this sample, this clone turned up once. The chain employs TRBV30 and TRBJ2-3, with TRBD2 as a possible D gene (5 bases). With 4 bases removed from V and 4 bases from J, the gap between germline ends came to 24 bases. Germline values: CDR1 GTSNPN, CDR2 SVGIG (reference sequence). The length of the CDR3 is 17 residues. The CDR3 protein is CAWNPHPGLRGADTQYF. Written as DNA, the CDR3 is TGTGCCTGGAACCCCCACCCTGGACTCAGAGGAGCAGATACGCAGTATTTT. The full variable domain, completed using reference TRBV30 and TRBJ2-3, is SQTIHQWPATLVQPVGSPLSLECTVEGTSNPNLYWYRQAAGRGLQLLFYSVGIGQISSEVPQNLSASRPQDRQFILSSKKLLLSDSGFYLCAWNPHPGLRGADTQYFGPGTRLTVL.